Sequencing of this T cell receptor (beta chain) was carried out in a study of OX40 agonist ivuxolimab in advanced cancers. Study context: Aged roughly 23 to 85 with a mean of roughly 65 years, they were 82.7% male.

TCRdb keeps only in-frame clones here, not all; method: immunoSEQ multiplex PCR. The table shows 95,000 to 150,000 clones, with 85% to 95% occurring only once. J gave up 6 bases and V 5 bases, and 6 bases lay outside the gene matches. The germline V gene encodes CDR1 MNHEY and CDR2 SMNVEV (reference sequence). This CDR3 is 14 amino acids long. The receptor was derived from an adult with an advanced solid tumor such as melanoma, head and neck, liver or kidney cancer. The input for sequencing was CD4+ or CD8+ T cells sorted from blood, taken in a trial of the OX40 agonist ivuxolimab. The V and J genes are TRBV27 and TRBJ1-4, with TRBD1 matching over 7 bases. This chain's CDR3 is CASSVGGADEKLFF. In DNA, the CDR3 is TGTGCCAGCAGTGTAGGGGGCGCGGATGAAAAACTGTTTTTT.